This T cell receptor beta chain was recovered during a study of cytotoxic CD8 clonotypes in ibrutinib-treated CLL. Overall study results and limits: Once treatment began, public clonotypes, which were uncommon, contracted or stayed stable. Pretreatment clonality was elevated relative to age-matched healthy donors and paralleled circulating CD8+ T-cell counts.

For this clone: What it recognizes is unknown.

Trimming cost V 5 bases and J 1 base; bases outside gene matches: 9. The CDR3 covers 16 residues. Germline V CDR1 and CDR2: MDHEN, SYDVKM. Sequenced by immunoSEQ multiplex PCR; TCRdb stores in-frame clones only, minus some. The sample lists some 290,000 clones; 80% were seen once. The source of this sequence is a human donor with chronic lymphocytic leukemia. The specimen was PBMCs, collected before ibrutinib treatment. The V gene is TRBV28, the J gene TRBJ2-7, with 9 bases identical to TRBD2. The CDR3: CASSDAGGPYSYEQYF. CDR3 bases: TGTGCCAGCAGTGACGCGGGAGGGCCTTATTCCTACGAGCAGTACTTC.